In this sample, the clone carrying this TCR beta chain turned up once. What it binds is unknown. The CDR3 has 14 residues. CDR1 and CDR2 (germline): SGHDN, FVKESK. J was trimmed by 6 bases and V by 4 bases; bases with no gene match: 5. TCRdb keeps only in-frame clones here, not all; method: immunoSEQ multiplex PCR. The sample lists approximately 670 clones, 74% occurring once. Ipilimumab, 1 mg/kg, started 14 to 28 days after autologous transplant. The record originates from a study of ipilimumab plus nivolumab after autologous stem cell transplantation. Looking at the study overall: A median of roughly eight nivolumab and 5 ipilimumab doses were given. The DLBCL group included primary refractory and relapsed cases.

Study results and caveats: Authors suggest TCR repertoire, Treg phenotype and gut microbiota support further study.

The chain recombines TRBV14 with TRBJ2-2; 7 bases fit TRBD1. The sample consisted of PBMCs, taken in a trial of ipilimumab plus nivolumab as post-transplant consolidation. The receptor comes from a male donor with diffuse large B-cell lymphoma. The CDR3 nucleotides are TGTGCCAGCAGCCCACAGGGGCCCCCCGGGGAGCTGTTTTTT. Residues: CASSPQGPPGELFF. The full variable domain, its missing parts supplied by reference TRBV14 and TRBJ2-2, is EAGVTQFPSHSVIEKGQTVTLRCDPISGHDNLYWYRRVMGKEIKFLLHFVKESKQDESGMPNNRFLAERTGGTYSTLKVQPAELEDSGVYFCASSPQGPPGELFFGEGSRLTVL.